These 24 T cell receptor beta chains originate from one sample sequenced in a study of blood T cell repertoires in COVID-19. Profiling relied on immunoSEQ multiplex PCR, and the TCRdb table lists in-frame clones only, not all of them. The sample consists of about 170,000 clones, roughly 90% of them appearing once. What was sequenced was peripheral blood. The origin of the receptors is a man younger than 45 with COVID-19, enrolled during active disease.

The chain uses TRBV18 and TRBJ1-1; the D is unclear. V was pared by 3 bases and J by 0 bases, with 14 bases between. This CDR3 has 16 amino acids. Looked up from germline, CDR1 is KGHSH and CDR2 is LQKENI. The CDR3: CASSPSGTAMNTEAFF. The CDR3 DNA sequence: TGTGCCAGCTCACCTTCAGGAACAGCTATGAACACTGAAGCTTTCTTT. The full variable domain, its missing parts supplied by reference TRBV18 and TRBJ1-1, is NAGVMQNPRHLVRRRGQEARLRCSPMKGHSHVYWYRQLPEEGLKFMVYLQKENIIDESGMPKERFSAEFPKEGPSILRIQQVVRGDSAAYFCASSPSGTAMNTEAFFGQGTRLTVV.

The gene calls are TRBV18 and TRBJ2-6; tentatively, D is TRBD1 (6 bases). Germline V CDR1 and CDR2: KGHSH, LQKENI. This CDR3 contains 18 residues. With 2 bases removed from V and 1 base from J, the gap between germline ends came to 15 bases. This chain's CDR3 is CASSPGGRGLSGANVLTF. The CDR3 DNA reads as TGTGCCAGCTCACCAGGGGGCAGGGGCCTATCTGGGGCCAACGTCCTGACTTTC.

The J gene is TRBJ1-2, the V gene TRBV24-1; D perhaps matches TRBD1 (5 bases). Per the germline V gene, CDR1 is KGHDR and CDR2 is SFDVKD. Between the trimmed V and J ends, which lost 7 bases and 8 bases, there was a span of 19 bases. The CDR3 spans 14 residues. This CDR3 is CATSHGGLGVGYTF. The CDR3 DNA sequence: TGTGCCACCAGCCACGGCGGCCTAGGGGTCGGCTACACCTTC.

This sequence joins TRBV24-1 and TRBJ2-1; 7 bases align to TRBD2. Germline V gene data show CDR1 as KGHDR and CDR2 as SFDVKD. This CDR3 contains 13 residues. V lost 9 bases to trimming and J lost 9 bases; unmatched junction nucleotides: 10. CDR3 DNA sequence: TGTGCCACCCAAAGCGGGGTTTCGGGTGAGCAGTTCTTC. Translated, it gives CATQSGVSGEQFF.

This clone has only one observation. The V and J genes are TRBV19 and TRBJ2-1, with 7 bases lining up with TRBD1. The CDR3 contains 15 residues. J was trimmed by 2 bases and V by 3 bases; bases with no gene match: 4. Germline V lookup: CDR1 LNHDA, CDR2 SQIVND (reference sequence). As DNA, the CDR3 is TGTGCCAGTAGTATCACCGGGACAGCCTACAATGAGCAGTTCTTC. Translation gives CASSITGTAYNEQFF.

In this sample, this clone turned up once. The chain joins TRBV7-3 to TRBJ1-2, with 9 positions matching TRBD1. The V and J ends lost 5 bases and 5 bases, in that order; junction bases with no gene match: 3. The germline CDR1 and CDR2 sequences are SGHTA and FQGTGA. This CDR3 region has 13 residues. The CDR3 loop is CASSHGTGYGYTF. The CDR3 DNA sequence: TGTGCCAGCAGCCACGGGACAGGGTATGGCTACACCTTC.

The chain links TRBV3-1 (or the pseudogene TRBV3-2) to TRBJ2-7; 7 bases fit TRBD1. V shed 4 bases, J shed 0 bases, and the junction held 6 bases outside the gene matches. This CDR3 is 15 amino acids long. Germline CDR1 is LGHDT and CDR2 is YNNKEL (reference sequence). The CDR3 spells CASSRGQASSYEQYF. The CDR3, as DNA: TGTGCCAGCAGCCGAGGACAGGCGAGCTCCTACGAGCAGTACTTC.

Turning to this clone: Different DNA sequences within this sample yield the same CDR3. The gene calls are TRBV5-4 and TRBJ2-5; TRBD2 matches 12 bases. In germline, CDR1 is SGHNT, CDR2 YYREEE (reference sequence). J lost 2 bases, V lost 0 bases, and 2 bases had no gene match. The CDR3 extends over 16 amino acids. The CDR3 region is CASSLGLAGGQETQYF. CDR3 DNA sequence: TGTGCCAGCAGCTTGGGTCTAGCGGGAGGGCAAGAGACCCAGTACTTC.

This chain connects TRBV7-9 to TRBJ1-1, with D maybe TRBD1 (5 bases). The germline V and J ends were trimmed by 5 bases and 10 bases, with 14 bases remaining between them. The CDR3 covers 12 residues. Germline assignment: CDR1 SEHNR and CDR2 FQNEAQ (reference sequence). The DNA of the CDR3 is TGTGCCAGCAGCCCGGGGGACGGATCAGCTTTCTTT. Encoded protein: CASSPGDGSAFF.

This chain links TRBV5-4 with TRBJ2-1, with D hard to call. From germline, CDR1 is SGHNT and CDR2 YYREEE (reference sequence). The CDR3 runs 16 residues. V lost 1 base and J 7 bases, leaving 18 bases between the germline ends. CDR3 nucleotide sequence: TGTGCCAGCAGCTTGTACTCCCAACTTGGAGTAAATGAGCAGTTCTTC. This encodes CASSLYSQLGVNEQFF.

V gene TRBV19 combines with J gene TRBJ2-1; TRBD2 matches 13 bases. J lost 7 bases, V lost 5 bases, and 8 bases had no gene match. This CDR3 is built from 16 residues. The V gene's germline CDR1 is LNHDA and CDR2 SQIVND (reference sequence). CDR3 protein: CASSSPTSGGRNEQFF. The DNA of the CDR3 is TGTGCCAGTAGTTCTCCGACTAGCGGGGGGAGGAATGAGCAGTTCTTC.

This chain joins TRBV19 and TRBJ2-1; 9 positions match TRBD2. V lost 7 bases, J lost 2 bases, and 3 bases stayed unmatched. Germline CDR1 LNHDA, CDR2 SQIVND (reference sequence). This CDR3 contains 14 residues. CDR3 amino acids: CASNSGSPYNEQFF. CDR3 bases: TGTGCCAGTAATAGCGGGAGCCCCTACAATGAGCAGTTCTTC. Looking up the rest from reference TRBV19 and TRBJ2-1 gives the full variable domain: DGGITQSPKYLFRKEGQNVTLSCEQNLNHDAMYWYRQDPGQGLRLIYYSQIVNDFQKGDIAEGYSVSREKKESFPLTVTSAQKNPTAFYLCASNSGSPYNEQFFGPGTRLTVL.

The CDR3 DNA reads as TGTGCCAGCAGCCGGACTAGCGGGGGCACAGATACGCAGTATTTT. It encodes CASSRTSGGTDTQYF. This chain joins TRBV6-4 and TRBJ2-3; TRBD2 matches at 12 bases. The V gene's germline CDR1 is MRHNA and CDR2 SNTAGT. The CDR3 totals 15 residues. V lost 6 bases to trimming and J lost 1 base; unmatched junction nucleotides: 2.

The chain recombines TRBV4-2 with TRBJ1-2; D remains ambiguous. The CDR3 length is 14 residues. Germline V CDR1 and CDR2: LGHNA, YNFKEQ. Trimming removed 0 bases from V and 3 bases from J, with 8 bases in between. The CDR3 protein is CASSQDLGDYGYTF. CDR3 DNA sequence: TGTGCCAGCAGCCAAGATCTCGGGGACTATGGCTACACCTTC.

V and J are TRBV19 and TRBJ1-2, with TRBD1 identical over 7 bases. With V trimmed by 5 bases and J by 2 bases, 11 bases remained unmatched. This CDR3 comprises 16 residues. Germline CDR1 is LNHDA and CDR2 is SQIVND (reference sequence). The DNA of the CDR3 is TGTGCCAGTAGTCCCTACTTTGGGACAGCCAACTATGGCTACACCTTC. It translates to CASSPYFGTANYGYTF.

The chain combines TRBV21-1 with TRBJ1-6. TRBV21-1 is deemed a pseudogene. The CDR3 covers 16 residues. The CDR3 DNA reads TGTGCCAGCAGCAAACCGGAAACCCAGCGTAATTCACCCCTCCACTTT. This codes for CASSKPETQRNSPLHF.

CDR3 sequence (DNA): TGTGCCATCATGGACAGACTGAACACTGAAGCTTTCTTT. It is translated as CAIMDRLNTEAFF. The chain recombines TRBV10-3 with TRBJ1-1; D possibly corresponds to TRBD1 (6 bases). The CDR3 totals 13 residues. V shed 7 bases and J shed 0 bases, with 9 bases lying between them. Germline V gives CDR1 ENHRY, CDR2 SYGVKD.

The CDR3 is CASSYTGLANEQFF. Written as DNA, the CDR3 is TGTGCCAGCAGTTACACGGGACTAGCCAATGAGCAGTTCTTC. This chain joins TRBV27 and TRBJ2-1; 9 bases align to TRBD2. V shed 4 bases and J 6 bases; nucleotides not matched to a gene: 4. CDR3 length equals 14 residues. Germline assignment: CDR1 MNHEY and CDR2 SMNVEV (reference sequence).

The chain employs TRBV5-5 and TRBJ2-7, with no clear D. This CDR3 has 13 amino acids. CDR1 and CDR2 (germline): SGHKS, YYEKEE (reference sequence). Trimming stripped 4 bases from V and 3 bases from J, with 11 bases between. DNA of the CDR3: TGTGCCAGCAGCCGGGTGGCGGTCTACGAGCAGTACTTC. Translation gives CASSRVAVYEQYF.

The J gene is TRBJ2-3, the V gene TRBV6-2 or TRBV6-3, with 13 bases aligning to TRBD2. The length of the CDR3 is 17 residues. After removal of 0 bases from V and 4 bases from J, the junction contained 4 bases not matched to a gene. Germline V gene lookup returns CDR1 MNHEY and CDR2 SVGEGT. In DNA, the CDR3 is TGTGCCAGCAGTTACTCCGGGACTAGCGGGGTCGCAGATACGCAGTATTTT. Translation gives CASSYSGTSGVADTQYF.

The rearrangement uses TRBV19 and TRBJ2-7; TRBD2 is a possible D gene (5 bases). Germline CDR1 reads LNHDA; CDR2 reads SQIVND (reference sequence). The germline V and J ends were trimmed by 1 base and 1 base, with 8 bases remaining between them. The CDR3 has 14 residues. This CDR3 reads CASSIGGLSYEQYF. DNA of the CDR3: TGTGCCAGTAGTATAGGAGGGCTGTCCTACGAGCAGTACTTC. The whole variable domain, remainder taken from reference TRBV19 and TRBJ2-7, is DGGITQSPKYLFRKEGQNVTLSCEQNLNHDAMYWYRQDPGQGLRLIYYSQIVNDFQKGDIAEGYSVSREKKESFPLTVTSAQKNPTAFYLCASSIGGLSYEQYFGPGTRLTVT.

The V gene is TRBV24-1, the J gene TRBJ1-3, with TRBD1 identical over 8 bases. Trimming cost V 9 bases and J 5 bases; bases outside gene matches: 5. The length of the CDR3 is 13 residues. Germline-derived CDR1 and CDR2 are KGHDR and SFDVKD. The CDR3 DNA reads TGTGCCACCGCCGACAGGGGTCGAAACACCATATATTTT. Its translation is CATADRGRNTIYF.

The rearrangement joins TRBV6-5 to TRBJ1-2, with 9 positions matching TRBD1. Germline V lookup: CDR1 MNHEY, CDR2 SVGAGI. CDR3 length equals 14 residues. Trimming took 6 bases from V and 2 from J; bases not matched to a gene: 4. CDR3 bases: TGTGCCAGCAGGGGGACAGGGATCAACTATGGCTACACCTTC. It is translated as CASRGTGINYGYTF.

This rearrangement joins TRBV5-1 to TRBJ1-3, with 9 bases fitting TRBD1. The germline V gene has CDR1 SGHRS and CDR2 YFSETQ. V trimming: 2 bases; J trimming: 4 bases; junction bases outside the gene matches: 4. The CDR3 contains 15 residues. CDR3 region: CASSLDGTGGNTIYF. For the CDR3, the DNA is TGCGCCAGCAGCTTAGACGGGACAGGGGGAAACACCATATATTTT.